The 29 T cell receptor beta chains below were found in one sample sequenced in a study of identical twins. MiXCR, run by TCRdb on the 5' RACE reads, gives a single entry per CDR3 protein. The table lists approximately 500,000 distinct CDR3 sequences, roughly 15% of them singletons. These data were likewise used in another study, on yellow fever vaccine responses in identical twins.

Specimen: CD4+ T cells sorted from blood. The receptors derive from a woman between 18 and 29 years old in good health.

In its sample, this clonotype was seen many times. CDR3 residues: CASSIDRGEQFF. CDR3 bases: TGTGCCAGCAGCATTGACAGGGGTGAGCAGTTCTTC. The chain is built from TRBV5-6 and TRBJ2-1; 8 bases are shared with TRBD1. CDR1 and CDR2 from the germline V gene are SGHDT and YYEEEE. With V trimmed by 4 bases and J by 9 bases, 3 bases remained unmatched. This CDR3 is 12 amino acids long.

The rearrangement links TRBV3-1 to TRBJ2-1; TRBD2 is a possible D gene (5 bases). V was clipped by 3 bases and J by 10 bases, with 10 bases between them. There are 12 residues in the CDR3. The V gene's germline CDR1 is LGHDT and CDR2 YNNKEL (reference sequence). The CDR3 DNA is TGTGCCAGCAGCCAGGTTCCGGGGGAGCAGTTCTTC. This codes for CASSQVPGEQFF.

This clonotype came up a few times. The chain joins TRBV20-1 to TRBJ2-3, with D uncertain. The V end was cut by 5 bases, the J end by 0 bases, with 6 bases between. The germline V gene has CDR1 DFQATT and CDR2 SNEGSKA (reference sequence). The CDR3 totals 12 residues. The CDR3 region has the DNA TGCAGTGCTCTTCCTAGCACAGATACGCAGTATTTT. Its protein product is CSALPSTDTQYF.

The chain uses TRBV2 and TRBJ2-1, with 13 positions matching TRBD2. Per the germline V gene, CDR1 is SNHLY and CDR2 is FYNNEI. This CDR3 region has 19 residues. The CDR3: CTRSTRTSGGGISYNEQFF. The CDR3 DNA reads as TGTACCCGCAGTACTCGGACTAGCGGGGGAGGAATCTCCTACAATGAGCAGTTCTTC.

The CDR3 DNA reads TGCAGTGCCATACCCAATGTCAGGCGGGGTACCTTTTGGGAGCAGTACGTC. Its translation: CSAIPNVRRGTFWEQYV. The rearrangement links TRBV20-1 to TRBJ2-7, with D perhaps matching TRBD2 (6 bases). The CDR3 length is 17 residues. Trimming took 6 bases from V and 7 from J, leaving 31 bases between them. Per the germline V gene, CDR1 is DFQATT and CDR2 is SNEGSKA (reference sequence).

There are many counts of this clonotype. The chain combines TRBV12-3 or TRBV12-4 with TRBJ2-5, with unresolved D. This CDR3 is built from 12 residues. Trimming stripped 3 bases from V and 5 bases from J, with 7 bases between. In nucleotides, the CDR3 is TGTGCCAGCAGTTTGACCTGGGAGACCCAGTACTTC. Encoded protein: CASSLTWETQYF.

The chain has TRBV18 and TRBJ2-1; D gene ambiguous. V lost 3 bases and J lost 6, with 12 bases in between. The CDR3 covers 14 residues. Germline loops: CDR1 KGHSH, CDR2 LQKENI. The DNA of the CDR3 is TGTGCCAGCTCACCCGAGAACCGACCCAATGAGCAGTTCTTC. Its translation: CASSPENRPNEQFF.

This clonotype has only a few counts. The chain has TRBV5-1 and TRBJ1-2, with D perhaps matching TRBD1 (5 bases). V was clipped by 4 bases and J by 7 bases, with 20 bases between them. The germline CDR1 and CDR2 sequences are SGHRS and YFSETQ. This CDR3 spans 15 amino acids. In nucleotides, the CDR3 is TGCGCCAGCAGCCTAGCCGTCGACAGATACGGTGGCTACACCTTC. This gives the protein CASSLAVDRYGGYTF. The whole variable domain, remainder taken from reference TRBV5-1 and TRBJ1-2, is KAGVTQTPRYLIKTRGQQVTLSCSPISGHRSVSWYQQTPGQGLQFLFEYFSETQRNKGNFPGRFSGRQFSNSRSEMNVSTLELGDSALYLCASSLAVDRYGGYTFGSGTRLTVV.

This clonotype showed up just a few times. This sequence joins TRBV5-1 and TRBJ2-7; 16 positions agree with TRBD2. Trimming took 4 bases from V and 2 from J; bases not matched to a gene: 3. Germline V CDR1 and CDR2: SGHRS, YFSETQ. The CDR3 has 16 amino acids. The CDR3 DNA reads TGCGCCAGCAGCAAAGGGACTAGCGGGAGGGCCTACGAGCAGTACTTC. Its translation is CASSKGTSGRAYEQYF.

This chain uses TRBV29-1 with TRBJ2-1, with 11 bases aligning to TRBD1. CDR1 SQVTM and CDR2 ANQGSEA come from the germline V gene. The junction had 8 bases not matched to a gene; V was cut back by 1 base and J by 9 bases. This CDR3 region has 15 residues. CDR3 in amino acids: CSVEGVWTGGSEQFF. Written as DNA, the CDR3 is TGCAGCGTTGAAGGGGTTTGGACAGGGGGCTCTGAGCAGTTCTTC.

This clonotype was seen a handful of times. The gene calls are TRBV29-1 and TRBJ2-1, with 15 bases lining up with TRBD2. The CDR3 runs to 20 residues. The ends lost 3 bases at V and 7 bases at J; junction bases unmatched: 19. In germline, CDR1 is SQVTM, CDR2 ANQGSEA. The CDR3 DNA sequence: TGCAGCGTTGATCTCTGGACTAGCGGGAGGGTGAAGGGATCTATTAATGAGCAGTTCTTC. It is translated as CSVDLWTSGRVKGSINEQFF.

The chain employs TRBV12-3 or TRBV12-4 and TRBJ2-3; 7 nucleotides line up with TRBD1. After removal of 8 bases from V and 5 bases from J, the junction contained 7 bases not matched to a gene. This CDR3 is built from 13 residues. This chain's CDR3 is CASERAGGDTQYF. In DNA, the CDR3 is TGTGCCAGCGAGAGAGCAGGGGGAGATACGCAGTATTTT.

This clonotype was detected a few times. The CDR3 region is CASSLGTYYGYTF. The CDR3 region has the DNA TGTGCCAGCAGTTTAGGGACATACTATGGCTACACCTTC. The chain uses TRBV12-3 or TRBV12-4 and TRBJ1-2; D might be TRBD1 (5 bases). CDR3 size: 13 residues. Trimming removed 1 base at V and 3 bases at J, with 6 bases between.

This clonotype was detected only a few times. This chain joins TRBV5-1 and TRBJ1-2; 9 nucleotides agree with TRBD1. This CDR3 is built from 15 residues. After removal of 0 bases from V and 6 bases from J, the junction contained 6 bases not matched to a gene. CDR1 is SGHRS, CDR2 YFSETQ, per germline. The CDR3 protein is CASSLALQGADGYTF. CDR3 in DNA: TGCGCCAGCAGCTTGGCCTTACAGGGGGCGGATGGCTACACCTTC.

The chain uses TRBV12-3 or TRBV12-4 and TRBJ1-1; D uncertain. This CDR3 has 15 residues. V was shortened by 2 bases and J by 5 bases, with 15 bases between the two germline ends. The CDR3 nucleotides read TGTGCCAGCAGTTTAACAGACCCCGAGAGGACTGAAGCTTTCTTT. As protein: CASSLTDPERTEAFF.

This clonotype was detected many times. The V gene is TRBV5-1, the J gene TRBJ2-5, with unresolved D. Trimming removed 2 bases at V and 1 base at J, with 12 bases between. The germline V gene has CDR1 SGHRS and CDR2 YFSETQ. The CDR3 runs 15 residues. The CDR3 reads CASSLGSWGQETQYF. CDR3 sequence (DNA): TGCGCCAGCAGCTTAGGTAGCTGGGGCCAAGAGACCCAGTACTTC. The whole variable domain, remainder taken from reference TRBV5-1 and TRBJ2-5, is KAGVTQTPRYLIKTRGQQVTLSCSPISGHRSVSWYQQTPGQGLQFLFEYFSETQRNKGNFPGRFSGRQFSNSRSEMNVSTLELGDSALYLCASSLGSWGQETQYFGPGTRLLVL.

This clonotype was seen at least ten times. The CDR3 coding sequence is TGTGCCAGCAGTGAAGCGGGAGGTTCCTACGAGCAGTACTTC. Translation: CASSEAGGSYEQYF. The genes are TRBV3-1 and TRBJ2-7; TRBD2 agrees at 9 bases. The CDR3 has 14 residues. With 6 bases clipped from V and 1 base from J, the junction kept 4 bases outside the gene matches. Germline CDR1 reads LGHDT; CDR2 reads YNNKEL (reference sequence).

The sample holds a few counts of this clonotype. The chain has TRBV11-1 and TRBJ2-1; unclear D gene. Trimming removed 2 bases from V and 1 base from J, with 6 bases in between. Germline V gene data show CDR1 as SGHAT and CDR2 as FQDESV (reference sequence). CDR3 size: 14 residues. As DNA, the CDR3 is TGTGCCAGCAGCTTACTGCCATCCTACAATGAGCAGTTCTTC. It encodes CASSLLPSYNEQFF.

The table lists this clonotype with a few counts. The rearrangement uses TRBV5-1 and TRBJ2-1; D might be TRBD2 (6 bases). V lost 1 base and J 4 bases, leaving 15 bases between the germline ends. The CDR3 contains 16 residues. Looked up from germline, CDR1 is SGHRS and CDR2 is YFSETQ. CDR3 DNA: TGCGCCAGCAGCTTGACCGGGAGAGACCCATACAATGAGCAGTTCTTC. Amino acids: CASSLTGRDPYNEQFF. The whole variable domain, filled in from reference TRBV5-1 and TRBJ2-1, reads KAGVTQTPRYLIKTRGQQVTLSCSPISGHRSVSWYQQTPGQGLQFLFEYFSETQRNKGNFPGRFSGRQFSNSRSEMNVSTLELGDSALYLCASSLTGRDPYNEQFFGPGTRLTVL.

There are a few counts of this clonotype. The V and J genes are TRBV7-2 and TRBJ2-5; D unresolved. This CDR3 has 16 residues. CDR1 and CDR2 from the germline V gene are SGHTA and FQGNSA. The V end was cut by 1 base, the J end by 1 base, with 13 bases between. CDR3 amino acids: CASSLGAGSGQETQYF. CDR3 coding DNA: TGTGCCAGCAGCTTAGGCGCAGGCTCTGGCCAAGAGACCCAGTACTTC. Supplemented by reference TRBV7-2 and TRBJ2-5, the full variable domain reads GAGVSQSPSNKVTEKGKDVELRCDPISGHTALYWYRQSLGQGLEFLIYFQGNSAPDKSGLPSDRFSAERTGGSVSTLTIQRTQQEDSAVYLCASSLGAGSGQETQYFGPGTRLLVL.

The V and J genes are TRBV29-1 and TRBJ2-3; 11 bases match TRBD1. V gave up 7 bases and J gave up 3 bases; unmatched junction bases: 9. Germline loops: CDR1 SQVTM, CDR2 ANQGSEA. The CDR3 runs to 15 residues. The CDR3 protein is CSAQRDRGWTDTQYF. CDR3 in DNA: TGCAGCGCCCAGCGGGACAGGGGGTGGACAGATACGCAGTATTTT.

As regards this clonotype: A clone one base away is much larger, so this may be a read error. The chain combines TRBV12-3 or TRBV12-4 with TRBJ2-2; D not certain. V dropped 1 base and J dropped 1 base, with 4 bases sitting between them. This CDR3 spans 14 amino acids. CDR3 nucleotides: TGTGCCAGCAGTTTAGTGGAGAACACCGGGGAGCTGTTTTTT. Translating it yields CASSLVENTGELFF.

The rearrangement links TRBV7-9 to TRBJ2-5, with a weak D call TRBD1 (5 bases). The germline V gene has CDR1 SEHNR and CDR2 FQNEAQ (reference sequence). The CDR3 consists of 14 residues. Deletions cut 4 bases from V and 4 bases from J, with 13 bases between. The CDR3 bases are TGTGCCAGCAGCTACCTCTTTAGGGGAGAGACCCAGTACTTC. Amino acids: CASSYLFRGETQYF.

CDR3 coding DNA: TGTGCCAGCAGCCGCGGGACTAGCGGGAACGAGCAGTACTTC. This encodes CASSRGTSGNEQYF. This chain links TRBV3-1 with TRBJ2-7; 13 nucleotides align to TRBD2. This CDR3 comprises 14 residues. CDR1 is LGHDT and CDR2 is YNNKEL in the germline V gene (reference sequence). V trimming: 4 bases; J trimming: 5 bases; junction bases outside the gene matches: 2.

CDR3 sequence reads: CASSFIPGPDVAEQFF. The DNA of the CDR3 is TGTGCCAGCAGCTTTATCCCGGGCCCCGACGTTGCCGAGCAGTTCTTC. This chain links TRBV7-6 with TRBJ2-1; unclear D gene. The V end lost 3 bases, the J end lost 10 bases, and 22 bases lay between the germline ends. Germline assignment: CDR1 SGHVS and CDR2 FNYEAQ. This CDR3 contains 16 residues.

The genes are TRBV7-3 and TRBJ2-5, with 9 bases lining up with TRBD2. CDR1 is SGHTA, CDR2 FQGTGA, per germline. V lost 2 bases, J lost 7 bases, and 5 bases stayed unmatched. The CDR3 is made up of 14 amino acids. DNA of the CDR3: TGTGCCAGCAGCTTAGGACTAGCGCCTGGGACCCAGTACTTC. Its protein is CASSLGLAPGTQYF.

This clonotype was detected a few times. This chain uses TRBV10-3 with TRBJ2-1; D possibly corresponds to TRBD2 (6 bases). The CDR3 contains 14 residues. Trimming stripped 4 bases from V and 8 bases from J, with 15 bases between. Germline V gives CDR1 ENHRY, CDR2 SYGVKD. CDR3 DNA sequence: TGTGCCATCAGTGGGTACGGGGGAGTGGATGAGCAGTTCTTC. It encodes CAISGYGGVDEQFF.

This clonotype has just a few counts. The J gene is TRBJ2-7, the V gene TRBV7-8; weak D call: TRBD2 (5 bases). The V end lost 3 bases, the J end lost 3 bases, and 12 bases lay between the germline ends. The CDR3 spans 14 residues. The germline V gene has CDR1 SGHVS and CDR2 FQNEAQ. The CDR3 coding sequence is TGTGCCAGCAGCTTCTCTCCACTAGTCTACGAGCAGTACGTC. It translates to CASSFSPLVYEQYV.

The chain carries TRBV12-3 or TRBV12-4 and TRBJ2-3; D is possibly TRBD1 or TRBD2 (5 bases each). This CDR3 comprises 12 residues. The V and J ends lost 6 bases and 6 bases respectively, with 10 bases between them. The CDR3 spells CASRAGTDTQYF. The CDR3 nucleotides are TGTGCCAGCAGGGCCGGGACCGATACGCAGTATTTT.